The entry that follows covers one TCR beta chain sequence. These data are taken from a study of blood T cell repertoires in COVID-19. In the study overall: Samples came from the United States, Italy and Spain, spanning acute and convalescent COVID-19.

Membership in each cohort depended on participant-reported clinical history. Cohort 3 recovery required two negative PCRs, clearance, or symptom resolution. Original data processing: The assay estimated nucleated cells by amplifying reference gene primers. Method: immunoSEQ multiplex PCR; TCRdb's copy keeps in-frame clones and lacks some. The V and J calls and the clone size are those of that table, but D and trimming were determined from the DNA. The sample has a few hundred thousand clones, over 75% seen once. This CDR3 region has 17 residues. With 3 bases clipped from V and 4 bases from J, the junction kept 8 bases outside the gene matches. CDR1 and CDR2 (germline): SEHNR, FQNEAQ (reference sequence).

The specimen was PBMCs or T cells enriched from blood (not recorded which). The clonotype was recovered from a woman between 50 and 59 years old who had recovered from COVID-19. The V call is TRBV7-9, the J call TRBJ2-1; 11 bases map to TRBD2. This chain's CDR3 is CASSFWGGTSGYNEQFF. The CDR3 region has the DNA TGTGCCAGCAGCTTTTGGGGTGGGACTAGCGGATACAATGAGCAGTTCTTC.